This TCR beta chain was obtained from a study of T cell repertoires in cytomegalovirus infection. Study in general: Recently identified HLA-C-restricted CMV epitopes and well-studied HLA-B-restricted CMV epitopes were used by the study.

This clonotype was detected only a few times. Its target is not known. TCRdb recomputed calls from the reads with MiXCR, one row per CDR3 protein. The sample carries some 590,000 distinct CDR3 sequences, roughly 43% recorded once. This CDR3 is 12 amino acids long. V was clipped by 3 bases and J by 5 bases, with 5 bases between them. Germline loops: CDR1 MNHEY, CDR2 SVGEGT. The specimen comprised cultured PBMCs, sampled from culture after CMV antigen stimulation. The TCR originated in a human donor in good health (CMV status not recorded). Some clones in this sample may be carry-over from other donors' samples. The chain couples TRBV6-2 or TRBV6-3 to TRBJ1-5; D is unresolved. CDR3 amino acids: CASSYRDQPQHF. Here the CDR3 DNA reads TGTGCCAGCAGTTATAGGGATCAGCCCCAGCATTTT.